This note documents a single T cell receptor beta chain sequence. Its antigen is currently unknown. This entry belongs to a study of cytomegalovirus exposure and HLA in healthy donors. PCR amplification relied on 60 Vbeta primers (plus 13 Jbeta primers). Produced via immunoSEQ multiplex PCR; TCRdb's table is partial and in-frame only. This sample has about 83,000 clones, with under 80% found just once. Study-level findings and limits: Per a prior analysis, the majority of TCR beta V segments were productive roughly 87% or roughly 30% of the time. Immune exposure data for these donors was limited to CMV serostatus.

The sequence was obtained from a man aged 18 to 29 in good health and CMV-seropositive. The sample was PBMCs.

The CDR3 DNA follows: TGTGCCAGCAGCCGGCCGGGACTAGACTACGAGCAGTACTTC. Its protein is CASSRPGLDYEQYF. The chain is built from TRBV14 and TRBJ2-7; 8 bases align to TRBD2. The CDR3 spans 14 residues. Trimming removed 4 bases from V and 3 bases from J; junction bases left unmatched: 5. The germline V gene encodes CDR1 SGHDN and CDR2 FVKESK.